A selection of T cell receptor beta chains follows, all from one sample in a study of blood T cell repertoires in COVID-19. Assay used: immunoSEQ multiplex PCR; TCRdb lists only in-frame clones, some missing. This table holds approximately 46,000 clones, around 84% found once. Sequenced material: peripheral blood. Receptors originate from a human donor in a cohort sampled during active COVID-19. Each CDR3 is given with its conserved first and last residue. The D gene is left open where the match is weak. Expanded clones get a size class; other rows say once, few or many, or leave the size out.

cdr3_aa cdr3_nt d_call clone_size j_call v_call
CASSASGTTAKNIQYF TGTGCCAGCAGTGCCTCCGGGACTACCGCCAAAAACATTCAGTACTTC TRBD2 . TRBJ2-4 TRBV2
CASSLDSYEQYF TGTGCCAGCAGTTTGGACAGTTACGAGCAGTACTTC . . TRBJ2-7 TRBV12-3/TRBV12-4
CSVENRLAGVRGTGELFF TGCAGCGTTGAAAATAGACTAGCGGGAGTCAGGGGCACCGGGGAGCTGTTTTTT TRBD2 . TRBJ2-2 TRBV29-1
CASSVERSSYEQYF TGTGCCAGCAGTGTCGAACGGAGCTCCTACGAGCAGTACTTC . . TRBJ2-7 TRBV28
CASSKERSGSYEQYF TGTGCCAGCAGTAAGGAGCGTAGCGGGTCATACGAGCAGTACTTC TRBD2 . TRBJ2-7 TRBV6-5
CASSTSGRGTGELFF TGTGCCAGTAGTACCAGCGGGAGGGGCACCGGGGAGCTGTTTTTT TRBD2 . TRBJ2-2 TRBV19
CASSPGGARPPTGELFF TGTGCCAGCAGCCCCGGGGGGGCCCGACCACCCACCGGGGAGCTGTTTTTT TRBD2 . TRBJ2-2 TRBV7-2
CASSRDRGRDGYTF TGTGCCAGTAGCAGGGACAGGGGGCGCGATGGCTACACCTTC TRBD1 . TRBJ1-2 TRBV28
CASSPTGLNTEAFF TGTGCCAGCAGTCCGACAGGGCTGAACACTGAAGCTTTCTTT TRBD1 . TRBJ1-1 TRBV28
CASSHSGTAGWGYTF TGTGCCAGCAGTCACTCCGGGACAGCAGGTTGGGGCTACACCTTC TRBD1 . TRBJ1-2 TRBV27
CASSLGGTSGGSYEQYF TGTGCCAGCAGCTTAGGAGGGACTAGCGGGGGCTCCTACGAGCAGTACTTC TRBD2 once TRBJ2-7 TRBV11-2
CASSLRGTGGYQETQYF TGTGCCAGCAGTTTAAGAGGGACAGGGGGGTACCAAGAGACCCAGTACTTC TRBD1 . TRBJ2-5 TRBV28
CASSEAGTNEKLFF TGTGCCAGCAGTGAAGCGGGGACTAATGAAAAACTGTTTTTT . . TRBJ1-4 TRBV25-1
CASSPQTGVYEKLFF TGTGCCAGCAGCCCCCAGACAGGAGTTTATGAAAAACTGTTTTTT . . TRBJ1-4 TRBV7-9
CASSSTRGNTQYF TGTGCCAGCAGCTCTACCAGGGGGAATACGCAGTATTTT TRBD1 . TRBJ2-3 TRBV5-5
CASSLGTGTTDTQYF TGTGCCAGCAGCTTAGGGACAGGGACGACAGATACGCAGTATTTT TRBD1 . TRBJ2-3 TRBV7-2
CASSVEAGGSYEQYF TGTGCCAGCAGCGTAGAGGCTGGGGGGTCGTACGAGCAGTACTTC . once TRBJ2-7 TRBV9
CASIISGTGGRYGYTF TGTGCCAGCATAATCTCCGGGACAGGGGGTAGATATGGCTACACCTTC TRBD1 . TRBJ1-2 TRBV28
CASSLFMNTEAFF TGTGCCAGCAGTTTGTTCATGAACACTGAAGCTTTCTTT . . TRBJ1-1 TRBV6-2/TRBV6-3
CASSISGNGETQYF TGTGCCAGTAGTATCTCGGGGAACGGTGAGACCCAGTACTTC . . TRBJ2-5 TRBV19
CAISVTDDNIMRGYTF TGTGCCATCAGTGTGACAGATGATAACATTATGAGAGGCTACACCTTC . . TRBJ1-2 TRBV10-3
CASSPEGSSLVTQYF TGTGCCAGTAGTCCGGAGGGTAGCAGTTTGGTGACCCAGTACTTC . . TRBJ2-5 TRBV19
CASSGSLVGELFF TGTGCCAGCAGCGGTAGTCTAGTCGGGGAGCTGTTTTTT . . TRBJ2-2 TRBV5-6
CASSAGQGYHQPQHF TGTGCCAGCAGTGCTGGACAGGGGTACCATCAGCCCCAGCATTTT TRBD1 . TRBJ1-5 TRBV25-1
CASSLSGQFNGDTEAFF TGCGCCAGCAGCTTATCGGGACAATTTAATGGGGACACTGAAGCTTTCTTT . . TRBJ1-1 TRBV5-1
CASSWTGEQPQHF TGTGCCAGCAGCTGGACAGGGGAACAGCCCCAGCATTTT TRBD1 . TRBJ1-5 TRBV6-2/TRBV6-3
CASSPRTGDEKLFF TGTGCCAGCTCACCCAGGACAGGGGACGAAAAACTGTTTTTT TRBD1 few TRBJ1-4 TRBV18
CASSRTSGRLWETQYF TGTGCCAGCTCCCGGACTAGCGGGAGGTTGTGGGAGACCCAGTACTTC TRBD2 . TRBJ2-5 TRBV18
CASSDSLAGEQYF TGTGCCAGCAGTGACTCCCTAGCGGGCGAGCAGTACTTC TRBD2 . TRBJ2-7 TRBV6-4
CASSLDGQTLPLHF TGCGCCAGCAGCTTGGACGGACAGACCCTACCCCTCCACTTT . . TRBJ1-6 TRBV5-1
CASSYGQGSNQPQHF TGTGCCAGCAGTTACGGACAGGGTAGCAATCAGCCCCAGCATTTT TRBD1 . TRBJ1-5 TRBV6-5
CASSASTSGSFTGELFF TGTGCCAGCAGTGCCTCAACTAGCGGGAGCTTTACCGGGGAGCTGTTTTTT TRBD2 . TRBJ2-2 TRBV6-4
CASSIQGDYQPQHF TGTGCCAGCAGCATACAGGGGGACTATCAGCCCCAGCATTTT TRBD1 . TRBJ1-5 TRBV7-2
CASSRGSWADTQYF TGTGCCAGCAGCCGCGGGTCATGGGCAGATACGCAGTATTTT . . TRBJ2-3 TRBV6-5
CATSRLGTDEAFF TGTGCCACCAGCAGATTGGGGACAGATGAAGCTTTCTTT TRBD1 . TRBJ1-1 TRBV15
CASSGRTGWNSPLHF TGTGCCAGCAGCGGCAGGACAGGGTGGAATTCACCCCTCCACTTT TRBD1 . TRBJ1-6 TRBV6-5
CASSLQGDTTYEQYF TGCGCCAGCAGTTTGCAGGGGGACACCACCTACGAGCAGTACTTC TRBD1 . TRBJ2-7 TRBV5-1
CASAGGGYNSPLHF TGTGCCAGTGCAGGGGGTGGATATAATTCACCCCTCCACTTT TRBD1 . TRBJ1-6 TRBV19
CASRLDGAGELFF TGTGCCAGCAGATTAGATGGAGCCGGGGAGCTGTTTTTT . . TRBJ2-2 TRBV7-9
CASSSGLAGATDTQYF TGCGCCAGCAGCTCGGGACTAGCGGGGGCCACAGATACGCAGTATTTT TRBD2 . TRBJ2-3 TRBV5-1
CAWRGLGQGLGNTIYF TGTGCCTGGAGGGGTCTTGGACAGGGGCTTGGAAACACCATATATTTT TRBD1 . TRBJ1-3 TRBV30
CASSFGTGNEQFF TGTGCCAGCAGCTTCGGGACAGGGAATGAGCAGTTCTTC TRBD1 . TRBJ2-1 TRBV5-6
CASSVVVAAGELFF TGTGCCAGCAGTGTAGTAGTCGCCGCCGGGGAGCTGTTTTTT . . TRBJ2-2 TRBV2
CASSRGGELFF TGTGCCAGCAGCCGAGGCGGGGAGCTGTTTTTT . . TRBJ2-2 TRBV4-2
CAISVSQGSNSPLHF TGTGCCATCAGTGTATCCCAGGGATCCAATTCACCCCTCCACTTT . . TRBJ1-6 TRBV10-3
CASSYSSGAGELFF TGTGCCAGCAGTTACTCGTCGGGGGCCGGGGAGCTGTTTTTT . . TRBJ2-2 TRBV6-5
CSVGTSGSGGDTQYF TGCAGCGTCGGGACTAGCGGGAGCGGTGGAGATACGCAGTATTTT TRBD2 . TRBJ2-3 TRBV29-1